These T cell receptor beta chains were read from a single sample in a study of blood T cell repertoires in COVID-19. Repertoires were generated with immunoSEQ multiplex PCR, while TCRdb's copy carries only in-frame clones and drops some. The sample records about 200,000 clones, 70% to 90% being singletons. The specimen sequenced was PBMCs or T cells enriched from blood (not recorded which). All receptors come from a woman younger than 30 who had recovered from COVID-19. Both conserved end residues are part of each CDR3. D genes are given only for firm matches. The listing skips clone size in some rows; elsewhere it reads once, few, many or a size class.

abundance	v_gene	d_gene	len	j_gene	CDR3aa	CDR3nt
.	TRBV21-1	.	20	TRBJ1-5	CASSKTGRPPRAYSNQPQHF	TGTGCCAGCAGCAAAACGGGGAGACCACCACGAGCTTATAGCAATCAGCCCCAGCATTTT
.	TRBV6-5	TRBD1	14	TRBJ2-5	CASSLRTGRETQYF	TGTGCCAGCAGTCTGCGGACAGGGAGAGAGACCCAGTACTTC
.	TRBV28	TRBD1	17	TRBJ1-6	CASSGSGQGERNSPLHF	TGTGCCAGCAGTGGATCGGGACAGGGAGAAAGAAATTCACCCCTCCACTTT
.	TRBV27	.	15	TRBJ1-2	CASSQGQGITYGYTF	TGTGCCAGCAGCCAGGGGCAGGGTATTACATATGGCTACACCTTC
.	TRBV18	TRBD2	14	TRBJ2-1	CASSQGTSASPLFF	TGTGCCAGCTCGCAGGGGACTAGCGCGAGCCCTTTGTTCTTC
.	TRBV7-7	.	15	TRBJ2-3	CASSPGTGDTDTQYF	TGTGCCAGCAGCCCGGGGACGGGAGACACAGATACGCAGTATTTT
once	TRBV18	.	15	TRBJ2-7	CASSPRPGVENEQYF	TGTGCCAGCTCACCCCGCCCAGGGGTAGAAAACGAGCAGTACTTC
.	TRBV9	.	15	TRBJ2-7	CASSVGGSLTYEQYF	TGTGCCAGCAGCGTTGGAGGGTCGCTTACCTACGAGCAGTACTTC
.	TRBV9	TRBD2	14	TRBJ2-1	CASSGTSGGNEQFF	TGTGCCAGCAGCGGGACTAGCGGGGGAAATGAGCAGTTCTTC
once	TRBV7-2	.	13	TRBJ2-3	CASSPGGTDTQYF	TGTGCCAGCAGTCCAGGGGGGACAGATACGCAGTATTTT
.	TRBV11-2	.	13	TRBJ2-7	CASSSGGAPEQYF	TGTGCCAGCAGCTCGGGCGGGGCTCCAGAGCAGTACTTC
.	TRBV2	.	15	TRBJ2-7	CASRLGQSRPYEQYF	TGTGCCAGCAGACTCGGACAGTCGCGACCCTACGAGCAGTACTTC
.	TRBV28	TRBD1	15	TRBJ1-2	CASSLKGQVIYGYTF	TGTGCCAGCAGTTTAAAGGGACAGGTTATCTATGGCTACACCTTC
.	TRBV7-9	TRBD1	13	TRBJ1-1	CASTGQGYTEAFF	TGTGCCAGCACGGGACAGGGGTACACTGAAGCTTTCTTT
.	TRBV24-1	TRBD1	15	TRBJ2-5	CATSDPGQGGETQYF	TGTGCCACCAGTGATCCGGGACAGGGAGGAGAGACCCAGTACTTC
.	TRBV7-6	TRBD1	13	TRBJ1-1	CASSLGIQGEAFF	TGTGCCAGCAGCTTAGGGATACAGGGGGAGGCTTTCTTT
.	TRBV7-3	TRBD2	15	TRBJ2-7	CASSLSSGGTYEQYF	TGTGCCAGCAGCTTATCTAGCGGGGGAACCTACGAGCAGTACTTC
.	TRBV13	TRBD1	14	TRBJ1-1	CASSRTGENTEAFF	TGTGCCAGCAGCAGGACAGGGGAGAACACTGAAGCTTTCTTT
.	TRBV3-1/TRBV3-2	TRBD1	14	TRBJ1-1	CASSLRDSNTEAFF	TGTGCCAGCAGCCTCCGGGACAGCAACACTGAAGCTTTCTTT
once	TRBV7-9	.	15	TRBJ1-4	CASSQSRETDEKLFF	TGTGCCAGCAGCCAATCCCGGGAGACGGATGAAAAACTGTTTTTT
.	TRBV2	.	13	TRBJ1-4	CASTRGTREKLFF	TGTGCCAGCACCCGGGGGACTAGGGAAAAACTGTTTTTT
once	TRBV27	TRBD1	13	TRBJ1-1	CASSRTGGREAFF	TGTGCCAGCAGCCGGACAGGGGGGCGTGAAGCTTTCTTT
.	TRBV12-5	TRBD2	15	TRBJ2-3	CASGLGGTRTDTQYF	TGTGCTAGTGGTTTGGGGGGGACTAGGACAGATACGCAGTATTTT
.	TRBV28	TRBD2	15	TRBJ2-7	CASSLSSGVLYEQYF	TGTGCCAGCAGTTTGAGTAGCGGGGTTCTATACGAGCAGTACTTC
few	TRBV5-1	.	16	TRBJ2-1	CASSLAQGSSYNEQFF	TGCGCCAGCAGCTTGGCCCAGGGGAGCTCCTACAATGAGCAGTTCTTC
.	TRBV27	.	16	TRBJ1-4	CASSLGVGASNEKLFF	TGTGCCAGCAGTTTAGGGGTGGGGGCAAGTAATGAAAAACTGTTTTTT
.	TRBV5-6	TRBD1	15	TRBJ2-5	CASSRRSGGQETQYF	TGTGCCAGCAGCCGCAGATCAGGGGGACAAGAGACCCAGTACTTC
.	TRBV7-9	.	13	TRBJ1-2	CASSLTGRRGYTF	TGTGCCAGCAGCTTAACAGGCCGCAGGGGCTACACCTTC
.	TRBV2	.	11	TRBJ2-1	CASSSYNEQFF	TGTGCCAGCAGCAGTTACAATGAGCAGTTCTTC
.	TRBV2	TRBD1	15	TRBJ1-5	CASSDGQGRVQPQHF	TGTGCCAGCAGTGATGGACAGGGAAGAGTTCAGCCCCAGCATTTT
.	TRBV13	TRBD2	14	TRBJ2-3	CASSLRGGPDTQYF	TGTGCCAGCAGCTTACGGGGGGGCCCAGATACGCAGTATTTT
.	TRBV5-4	.	14	TRBJ1-4	CASSSGTHTGGLFF	TGTGCCAGCAGCTCCGGGACGCACACCGGGGGACTGTTTTTT
.	TRBV6-5	TRBD2	15	TRBJ2-3	CASRTSGGRADTQYF	TGTGCCAGCAGGACCAGCGGGGGACGGGCAGATACGCAGTATTTT
.	TRBV16	TRBD1	14	TRBJ1-2	CASSPGLGQGGYTF	TGTGCCAGCAGCCCTGGGCTGGGACAGGGAGGCTACACCTTC
.	TRBV7-2	TRBD2	15	TRBJ2-1	CASSPASGVYNEQFF	TGTGCCAGCAGTCCCGCTAGCGGGGTTTACAATGAGCAGTTCTTC
.	TRBV10-3	.	14	TRBJ1-5	CAISSAGLNQPQHF	TGTGCCATCAGTTCCGCAGGCCTTAATCAGCCCCAGCATTTT